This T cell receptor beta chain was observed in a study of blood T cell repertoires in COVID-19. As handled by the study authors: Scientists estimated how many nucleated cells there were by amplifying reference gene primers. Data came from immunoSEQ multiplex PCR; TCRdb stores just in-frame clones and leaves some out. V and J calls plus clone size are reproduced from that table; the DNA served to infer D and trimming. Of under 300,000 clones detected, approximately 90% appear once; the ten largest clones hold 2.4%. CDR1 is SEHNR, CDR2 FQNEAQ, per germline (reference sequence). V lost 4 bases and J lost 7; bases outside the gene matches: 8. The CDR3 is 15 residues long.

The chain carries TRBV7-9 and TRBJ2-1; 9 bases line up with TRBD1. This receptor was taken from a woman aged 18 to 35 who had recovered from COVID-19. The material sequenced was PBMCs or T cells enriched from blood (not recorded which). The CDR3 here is CASSWDRVGGNEQFF. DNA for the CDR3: TGTGCCAGCAGCTGGGACAGGGTCGGGGGTAATGAGCAGTTCTTC.